This TCR beta chain was identified during a study of OX40 agonist ivuxolimab in advanced cancers. Regarding the complete study: Ivuxolimab was an agonistic, fully human IgG2 monoclonal antibody directed against OX40 (CD134), a costimulatory receptor. Of the roughly 54 dose-escalation patients, hepatocellular carcinoma was present in about 20, melanoma in around 15, renal cell carcinoma in 9 and head and neck cancer in 9. Partial responses were achieved by three dose-escalation patients, of whom one had hepatocellular carcinoma and two had cutaneous melanoma. The point of sequencing TCRbeta in the periphery was to test whether ivuxolimab changed TCR sequence diversity and drove clonal T-cell expansion. Intravenous ivuxolimab was administered to patients every 2 weeks at six dose levels: 0.01, 0.1, 0.3, 1.5, 3 and 10 mg/kg. Patients were allowed to have had prior anti-PD-1, anti-PD-L1 or anti-CTLA-4 therapy, and 40% of the dose-escalation patients had been treated with checkpoint inhibitors. The paper reports the monotherapy dose-escalation portion (N ≈ 52 patients) of the phase I ivuxolimab trial. The dose-escalation cohort was almost 85% male with a mean age of approximately 60 years, ranging from roughly 23 to 80.

To sequence the TCRbeta CDR3 region, genomic DNA was isolated from the sorted cells. The immunoSEQ Assay was used to sequence the TCRbeta CDR3 regions. TCRdb obtained this table from immuneACCESS and retained in-frame rearrangements with V and J assigned. These tables miss some clones; where compared with another copy, unresolved V genes account for less than half of the shortfall, and the remainder is unexplained. The sample table shows tens of thousands of clones, and approximately 93% are seen once. Of the sample, approximately 20% is held by the ten largest clones. Patients with autoimmune disease history or receiving systemic immunosuppression were excluded from the trial. Peripheral blood for TCR sequencing was collected from all dose cohorts at baseline, on cycle 4 day 1, and on cycle 7 day 1. The samples were drawn from a first-in-human, open-label, multicenter phase I dose-escalation trial of ivuxolimab. Adults with locally advanced or metastatic head and neck squamous cell, hepatocellular, melanoma or renal cell carcinoma were enrolled in the trial. Before TCR sequencing, CD4+ T cells and CD8+ T cells were sorted from peripheral blood as separate populations.

On the study overall, not on this receptor specifically: After ivuxolimab, CD8+ T cells had more expanded clones than CD4+ T cells on average. At doses of 0.1 to 3.0 mg/kg, clonal expansion of both CD4+ and CD8+ blood T cells was observed from baseline to week 6. Which antigens the clonally expanded peripheral T cells were specific for was not determined. Low levels of normalized T-cell clonal expansion were also shown by some nonresponding patients. In partial responders in the 0.1-3.0 mg/kg groups, normalized peripheral clonal expansion was found to be among the lowest, especially among CD8+ T cells.

V and J are truncated by 8 bases and 4 bases respectively, leaving an intervening sequence of 12 bases. From the cysteine up to the phenylalanine, the CDR3 has a length of 12 residues. CDR3 DNA is the only sequence kept; it has 36 bases, read in frame from the first base. From a lookup of the germline V gene (reference sequence), CDR1 and CDR2 are MNHEY and SMNVEV. As concerns this clone: Its binding antigen is unknown. It has no much larger one-base neighbor in the sample; base qualities were not kept.

This TCR derives from an adult with an advanced solid tumor such as melanoma, head and neck, liver or kidney cancer. The material was CD4+ or CD8+ T cells sorted from blood, obtained in a trial of the OX40 agonist ivuxolimab. Here the chain combines TRBV27 and TRBJ2-7; confidence is insufficient to name the D gene. The nucleotide sequence is given as TGTGCCAGCGCGACCCTACCTTACGAGCAGTACTTC. Translated, this is CASATLPYEQYF.